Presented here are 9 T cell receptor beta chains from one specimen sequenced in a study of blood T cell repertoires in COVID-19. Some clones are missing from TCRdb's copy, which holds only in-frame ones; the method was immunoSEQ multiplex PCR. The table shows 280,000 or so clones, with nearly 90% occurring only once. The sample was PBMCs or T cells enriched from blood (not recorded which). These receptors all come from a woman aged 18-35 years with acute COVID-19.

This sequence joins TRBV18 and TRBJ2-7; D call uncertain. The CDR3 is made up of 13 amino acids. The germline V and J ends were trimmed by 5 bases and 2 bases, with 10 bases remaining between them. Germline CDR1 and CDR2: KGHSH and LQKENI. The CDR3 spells CASSVALTYEQYF. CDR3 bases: TGTGCCAGCTCAGTTGCGTTAACCTACGAGCAGTACTTC.

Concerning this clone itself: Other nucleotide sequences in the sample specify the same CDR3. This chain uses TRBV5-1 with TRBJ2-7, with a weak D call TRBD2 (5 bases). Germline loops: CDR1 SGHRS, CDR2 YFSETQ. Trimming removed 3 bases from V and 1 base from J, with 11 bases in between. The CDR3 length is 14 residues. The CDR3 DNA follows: TGCGCCAGCAGCTCCTCTTCGGGATCCTACGAGCAGTACTTC. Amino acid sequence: CASSSSSGSYEQYF.

In DNA form, the CDR3 reads TGTGCCAGTCGACGGGGATTCCACGACACTGAAGCTTTCTTT. It codes for CASRRGFHDTEAFF. This chain links TRBV27 with TRBJ1-1; D not resolved. The CDR3 totals 14 residues. Between the trimmed V and J ends, which lost 9 bases and 3 bases, there was a span of 17 bases. The V gene's germline CDR1 is MNHEY and CDR2 SMNVEV (reference sequence).

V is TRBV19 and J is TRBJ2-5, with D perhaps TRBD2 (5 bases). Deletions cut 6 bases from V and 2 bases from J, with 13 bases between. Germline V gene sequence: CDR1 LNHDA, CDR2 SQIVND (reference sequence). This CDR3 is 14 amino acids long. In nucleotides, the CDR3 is TGTGCCAGTAGCCCGTCGCGAGGGCAAGAGACCCAGTACTTC. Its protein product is CASSPSRGQETQYF.

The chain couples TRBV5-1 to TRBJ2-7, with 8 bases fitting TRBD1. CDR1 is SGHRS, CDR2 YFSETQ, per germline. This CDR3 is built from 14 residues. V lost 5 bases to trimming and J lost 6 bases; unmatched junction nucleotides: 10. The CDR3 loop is CASSRLTGDSEQYF. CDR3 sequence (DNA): TGCGCCAGCAGTAGGCTGACAGGGGATTCCGAGCAGTACTTC.

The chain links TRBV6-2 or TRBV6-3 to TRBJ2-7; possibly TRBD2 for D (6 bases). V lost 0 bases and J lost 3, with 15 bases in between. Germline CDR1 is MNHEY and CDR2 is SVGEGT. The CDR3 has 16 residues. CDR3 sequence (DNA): TGTGCCAGCAGTTACTCGAGACTAGTTCGCGGCTACGAGCAGTACTTC. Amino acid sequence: CASSYSRLVRGYEQYF.

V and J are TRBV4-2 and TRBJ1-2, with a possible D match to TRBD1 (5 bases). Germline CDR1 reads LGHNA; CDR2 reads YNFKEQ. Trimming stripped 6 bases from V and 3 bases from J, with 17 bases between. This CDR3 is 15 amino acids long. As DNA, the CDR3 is TGTGCCAGCAGAGAAGGTTTCGGGGGGTACTATGGCTACACCTTC. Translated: CASREGFGGYYGYTF.

The CDR3 bases are TGTGCCAGCAGCAGCCAGGAAAACTACGAGCAGTACTTC. It encodes CASSSQENYEQYF. The chain has TRBV12-3 or TRBV12-4 and TRBJ2-7, with D unresolved. This CDR3 is 13 amino acids long. V dropped 6 bases and J dropped 3 bases, with 12 bases sitting between them.

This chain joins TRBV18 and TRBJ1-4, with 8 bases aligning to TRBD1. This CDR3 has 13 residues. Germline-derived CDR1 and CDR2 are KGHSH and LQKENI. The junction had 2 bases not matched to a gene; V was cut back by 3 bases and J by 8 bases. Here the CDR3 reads CASSPGQAEKLFF. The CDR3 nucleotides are TGTGCCAGCTCACCGGGACAGGCAGAAAAACTGTTTTTT.